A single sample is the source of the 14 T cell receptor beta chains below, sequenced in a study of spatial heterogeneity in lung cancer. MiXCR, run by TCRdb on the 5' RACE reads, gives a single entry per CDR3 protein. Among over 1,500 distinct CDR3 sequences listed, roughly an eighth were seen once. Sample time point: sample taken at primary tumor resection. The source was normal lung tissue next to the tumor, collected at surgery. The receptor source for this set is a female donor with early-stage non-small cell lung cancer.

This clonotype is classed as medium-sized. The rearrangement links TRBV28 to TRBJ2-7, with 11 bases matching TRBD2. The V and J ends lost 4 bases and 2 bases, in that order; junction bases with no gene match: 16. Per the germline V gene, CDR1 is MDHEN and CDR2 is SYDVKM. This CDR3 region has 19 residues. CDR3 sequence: CASSSLAGGPVPRAYEQYF. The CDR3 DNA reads TGTGCCAGCAGTTCCTTAGCGGGAGGGCCCGTTCCCCGGGCCTACGAGCAGTACTTC.

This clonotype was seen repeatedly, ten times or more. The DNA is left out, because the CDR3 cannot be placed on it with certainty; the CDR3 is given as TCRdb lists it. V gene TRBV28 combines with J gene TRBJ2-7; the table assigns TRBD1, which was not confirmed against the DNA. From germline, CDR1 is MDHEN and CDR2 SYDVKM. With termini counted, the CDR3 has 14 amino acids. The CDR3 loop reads CASSSSGQTKEQYF.

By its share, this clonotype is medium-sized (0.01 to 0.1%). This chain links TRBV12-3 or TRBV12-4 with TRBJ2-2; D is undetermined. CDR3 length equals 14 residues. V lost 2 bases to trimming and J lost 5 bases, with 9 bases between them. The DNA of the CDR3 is TGTGCCAGCAGTTTACAGGAGAAGACCGGGGAGCTGTTTTTT. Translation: CASSLQEKTGELFF.

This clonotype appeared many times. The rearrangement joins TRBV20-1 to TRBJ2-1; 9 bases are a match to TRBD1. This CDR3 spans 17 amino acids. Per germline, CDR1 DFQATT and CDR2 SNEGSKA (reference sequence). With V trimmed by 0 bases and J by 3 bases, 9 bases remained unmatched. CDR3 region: CSARDPQPGQGYNEQFF. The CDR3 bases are TGCAGTGCTAGAGATCCCCAACCGGGACAGGGCTACAATGAGCAGTTCTTC.

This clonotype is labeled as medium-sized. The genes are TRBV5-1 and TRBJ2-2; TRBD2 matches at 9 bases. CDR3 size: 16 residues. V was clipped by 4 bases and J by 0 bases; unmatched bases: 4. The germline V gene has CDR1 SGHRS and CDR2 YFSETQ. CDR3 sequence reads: CASSPGTSSNTGELFF. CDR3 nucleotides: TGCGCCAGCAGCCCCGGGACTAGCTCGAACACCGGGGAGCTGTTTTTT.

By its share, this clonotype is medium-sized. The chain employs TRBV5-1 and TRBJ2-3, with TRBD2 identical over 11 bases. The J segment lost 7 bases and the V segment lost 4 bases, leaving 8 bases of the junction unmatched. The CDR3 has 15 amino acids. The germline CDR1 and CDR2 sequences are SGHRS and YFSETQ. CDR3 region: CASSPLLAGGNTQYF. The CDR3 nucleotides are TGCGCCAGCAGCCCCCTGCTAGCGGGAGGAAATACGCAGTATTTT.

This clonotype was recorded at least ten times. The CDR3 sequence is CASSPDRGSNTEAFF. The CDR3 coding sequence is TGTGCCAGCAGCCCGGACAGGGGATCGAACACTGAAGCTTTCTTT. The V gene is TRBV7-2, the J gene TRBJ1-1; TRBD1 aligns across 9 bases. CDR1 and CDR2 from the germline V gene are SGHTA and FQGNSA. CDR3 length: 15 amino acids. Trimming cost V 5 bases and J 1 base; bases outside gene matches: 5. Based on the CDR3 plus reference TRBV7-2 and TRBJ1-1, the full variable domain is GAGVSQSPSNKVTEKGKDVELRCDPISGHTALYWYRQSLGQGLEFLIYFQGNSAPDKSGLPSDRFSAERTGGSVSTLTIQRTQQEDSAVYLCASSPDRGSNTEAFFGQGTRLTVV.

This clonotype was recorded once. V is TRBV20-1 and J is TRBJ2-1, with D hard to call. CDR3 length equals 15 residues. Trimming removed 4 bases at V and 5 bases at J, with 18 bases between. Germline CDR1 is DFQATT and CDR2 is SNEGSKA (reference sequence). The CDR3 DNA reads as TGCAGTGCTAATAAGGGCGGCAGCCGTAACAATGAGCAGTTCTTC. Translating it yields CSANKGGSRNNEQFF.

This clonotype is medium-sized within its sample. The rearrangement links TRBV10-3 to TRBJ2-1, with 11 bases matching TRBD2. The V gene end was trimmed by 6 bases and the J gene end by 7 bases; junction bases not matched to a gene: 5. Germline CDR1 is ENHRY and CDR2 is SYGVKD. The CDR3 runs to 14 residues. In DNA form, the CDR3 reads TGTGCCATCAGCGGACTAGCGGGTTTGAATGAGCAGTTCTTC. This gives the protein CAISGLAGLNEQFF.

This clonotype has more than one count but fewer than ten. CDR3 sequence reads: CATSARPLMGYNEQFF. The DNA for the CDR3 is TGTGCCACCAGTGCCCGACCCCTAATGGGGTACAATGAGCAGTTCTTC. The chain employs TRBV24-1 and TRBJ2-1; D not certain. The CDR3 covers 16 residues. Germline loops: CDR1 KGHDR, CDR2 SFDVKD. V was shortened by 5 bases and J by 4 bases, with 17 bases between the two germline ends.

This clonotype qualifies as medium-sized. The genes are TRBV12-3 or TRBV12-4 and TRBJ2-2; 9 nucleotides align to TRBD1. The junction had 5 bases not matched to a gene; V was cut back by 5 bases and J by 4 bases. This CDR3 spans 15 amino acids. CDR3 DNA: TGTGCCAGCAGTACACAGGGGGCCCGCACCGGGGAGCTGTTTTTT. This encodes CASSTQGARTGELFF.

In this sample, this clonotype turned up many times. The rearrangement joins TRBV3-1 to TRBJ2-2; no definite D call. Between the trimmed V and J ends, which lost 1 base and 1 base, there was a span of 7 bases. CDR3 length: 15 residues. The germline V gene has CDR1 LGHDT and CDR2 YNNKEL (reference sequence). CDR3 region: CASSQVWQNTGELFF. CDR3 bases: TGTGCCAGCAGCCAAGTGTGGCAGAACACCGGGGAGCTGTTTTTT.

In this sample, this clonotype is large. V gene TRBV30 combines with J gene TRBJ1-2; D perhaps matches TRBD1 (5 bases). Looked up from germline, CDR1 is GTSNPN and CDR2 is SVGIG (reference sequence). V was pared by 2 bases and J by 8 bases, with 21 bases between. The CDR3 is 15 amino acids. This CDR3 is CAWSLGTVNTGGYTF. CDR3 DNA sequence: TGTGCCTGGAGTTTGGGGACGGTCAATACGGGAGGCTACACCTTC.

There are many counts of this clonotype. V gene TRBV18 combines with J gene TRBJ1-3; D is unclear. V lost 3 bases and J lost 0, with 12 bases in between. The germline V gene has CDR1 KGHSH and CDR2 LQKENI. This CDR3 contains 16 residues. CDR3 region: CASSPQQFLSGNTIYF. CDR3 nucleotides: TGTGCCAGCTCACCTCAACAGTTCCTCTCTGGAAACACCATATATTTT.